This TCR beta chain was identified during a study of blood T cell repertoires in COVID-19. Study overall: Samples of COVID-19 (acute and convalescent) were obtained from the United States, Italy and Spain. PBMCs, B-cell-depleted T cells, or T cells provided the cDNA or gDNA that made up the material.

Original data processing: Amplifying reference gene primers gave estimates of nucleated cell counts. Method: immunoSEQ multiplex PCR; TCRdb's copy keeps in-frame clones and lacks some. For V, J and clone size, that table is used; D and trimming come from the DNA. The sample contains 200,000 to 250,000 clones, 75% to 85% of which appear only once. V lost 5 bases and J lost 0; bases outside the gene matches: 9. The CDR3 length is 18 residues. CDR1 and CDR2 from the germline V gene are SGHVS and FQNEAQ. Patients in Seattle were enrolled during active infection, then followed longitudinally. This chain uses TRBV7-8 with TRBJ2-3; 12 bases are a match to TRBD2. The sequence came from a woman in her 70s with COVID-19, enrolled during active disease. The sample comprised peripheral blood. DNA of the CDR3: TGTGCCAGCAGCGTCTCTAGCGGGGGGGCGACTAGCACAGATACGCAGTATTTT. It yields the protein CASSVSSGGATSTDTQYF.